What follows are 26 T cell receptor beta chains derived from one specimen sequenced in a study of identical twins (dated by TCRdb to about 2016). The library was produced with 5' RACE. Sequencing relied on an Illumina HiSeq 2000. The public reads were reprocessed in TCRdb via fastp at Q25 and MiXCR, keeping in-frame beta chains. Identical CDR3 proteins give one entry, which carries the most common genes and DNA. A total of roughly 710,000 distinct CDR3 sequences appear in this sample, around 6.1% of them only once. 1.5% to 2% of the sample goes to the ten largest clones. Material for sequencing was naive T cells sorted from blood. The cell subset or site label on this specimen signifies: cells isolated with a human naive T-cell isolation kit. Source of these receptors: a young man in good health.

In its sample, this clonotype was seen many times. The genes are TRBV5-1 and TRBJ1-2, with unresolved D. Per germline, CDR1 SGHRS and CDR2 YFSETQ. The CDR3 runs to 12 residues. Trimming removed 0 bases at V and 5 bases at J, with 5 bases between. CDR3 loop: CASSLDAYGYTF. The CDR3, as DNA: TGCGCCAGCAGCTTGGACGCTTATGGCTACACCTTC. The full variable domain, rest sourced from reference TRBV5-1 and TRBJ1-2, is KAGVTQTPRYLIKTRGQQVTLSCSPISGHRSVSWYQQTPGQGLQFLFEYFSETQRNKGNFPGRFSGRQFSNSRSEMNVSTLELGDSALYLCASSLDAYGYTFGSGTRLTVV.

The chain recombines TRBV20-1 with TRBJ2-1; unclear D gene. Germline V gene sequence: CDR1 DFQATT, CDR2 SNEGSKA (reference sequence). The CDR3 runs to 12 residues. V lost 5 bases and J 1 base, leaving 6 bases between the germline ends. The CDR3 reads CSARRSYNEQFF. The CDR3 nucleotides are TGCAGTGCTCGGAGATCCTACAATGAGCAGTTCTTC.

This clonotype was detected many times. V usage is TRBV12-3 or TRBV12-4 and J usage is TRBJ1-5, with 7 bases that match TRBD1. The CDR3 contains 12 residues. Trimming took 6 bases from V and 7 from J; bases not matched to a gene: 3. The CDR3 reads CASSRGSQPQHF. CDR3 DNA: TGTGCCAGCAGCAGGGGGTCCCAGCCCCAGCATTTT.

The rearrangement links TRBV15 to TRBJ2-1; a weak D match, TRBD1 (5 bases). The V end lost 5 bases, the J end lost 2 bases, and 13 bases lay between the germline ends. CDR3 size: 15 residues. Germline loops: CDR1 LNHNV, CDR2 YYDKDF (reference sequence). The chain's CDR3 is CATSGAQSAYNEQFF. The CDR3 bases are TGTGCCACCAGCGGGGCACAGTCGGCCTACAATGAGCAGTTCTTC.

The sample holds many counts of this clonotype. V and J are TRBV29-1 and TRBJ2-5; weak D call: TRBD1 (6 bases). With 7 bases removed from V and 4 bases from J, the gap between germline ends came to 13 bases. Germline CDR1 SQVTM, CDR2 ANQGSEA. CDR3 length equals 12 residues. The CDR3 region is CSAPQGRETQYF. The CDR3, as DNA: TGCAGCGCCCCGCAGGGGAGAGAGACCCAGTACTTC.

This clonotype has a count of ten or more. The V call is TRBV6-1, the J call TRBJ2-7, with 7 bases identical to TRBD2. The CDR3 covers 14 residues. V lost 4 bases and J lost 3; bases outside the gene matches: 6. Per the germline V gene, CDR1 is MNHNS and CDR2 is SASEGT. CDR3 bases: TGTGCCAGCAGTGGAAGCGGGGAAATCTACGAGCAGTACTTC. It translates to CASSGSGEIYEQYF.

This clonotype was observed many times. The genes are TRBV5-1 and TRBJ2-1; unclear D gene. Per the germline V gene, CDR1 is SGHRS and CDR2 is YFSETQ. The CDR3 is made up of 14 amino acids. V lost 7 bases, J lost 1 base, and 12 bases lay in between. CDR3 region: CASGPEWSYNEQFF. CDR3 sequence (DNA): TGCGCCAGCGGACCTGAGTGGTCCTACAATGAGCAGTTCTTC.

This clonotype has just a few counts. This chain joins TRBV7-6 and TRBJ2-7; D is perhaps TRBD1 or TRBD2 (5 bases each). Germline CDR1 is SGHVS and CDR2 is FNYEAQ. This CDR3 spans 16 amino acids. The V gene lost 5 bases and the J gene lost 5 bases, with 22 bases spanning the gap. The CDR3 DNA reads TGTGCCAGCAGCCCATCCCCCTATGGGGGATCCAACGAGCAGTACTTC. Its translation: CASSPSPYGGSNEQYF.

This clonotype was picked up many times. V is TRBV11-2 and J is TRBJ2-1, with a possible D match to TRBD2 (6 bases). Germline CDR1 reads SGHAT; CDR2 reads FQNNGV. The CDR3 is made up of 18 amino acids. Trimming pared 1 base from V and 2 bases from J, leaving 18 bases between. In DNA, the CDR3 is TGTGCCAGCAGCTTAGGTGCGCTGGGTAGCGGAACCTACAATGAGCAGTTCTTC. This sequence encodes CASSLGALGSGTYNEQFF.

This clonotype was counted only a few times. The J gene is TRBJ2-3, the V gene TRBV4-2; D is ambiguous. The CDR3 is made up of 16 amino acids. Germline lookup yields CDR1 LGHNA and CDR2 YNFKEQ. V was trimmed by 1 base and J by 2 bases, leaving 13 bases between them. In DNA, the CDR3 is TGTGCCAGCAGCCAAGTGCCACCTCTGCTCACAGATACGCAGTATTTT. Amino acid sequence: CASSQVPPLLTDTQYF.

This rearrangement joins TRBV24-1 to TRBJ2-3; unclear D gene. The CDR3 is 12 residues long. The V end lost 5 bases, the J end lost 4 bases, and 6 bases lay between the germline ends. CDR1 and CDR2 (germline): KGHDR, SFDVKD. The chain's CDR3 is CATSVTSDTQYF. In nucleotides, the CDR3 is TGTGCCACCAGTGTTACTTCAGATACGCAGTATTTT.

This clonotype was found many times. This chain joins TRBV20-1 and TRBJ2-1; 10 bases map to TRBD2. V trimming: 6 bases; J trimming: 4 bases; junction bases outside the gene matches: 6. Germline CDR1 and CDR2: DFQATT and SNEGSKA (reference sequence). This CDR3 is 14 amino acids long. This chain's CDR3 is CSARGTSEYNEQFF. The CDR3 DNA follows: TGCAGTGCCCGCGGGACTAGCGAGTACAATGAGCAGTTCTTC.

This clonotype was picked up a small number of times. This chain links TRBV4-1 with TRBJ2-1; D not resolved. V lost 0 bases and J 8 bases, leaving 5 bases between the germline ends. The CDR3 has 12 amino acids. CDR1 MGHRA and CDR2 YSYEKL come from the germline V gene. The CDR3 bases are TGCGCCAGCAGCCAAGAAAATGATGAGCAGTTCTTC. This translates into CASSQENDEQFF.

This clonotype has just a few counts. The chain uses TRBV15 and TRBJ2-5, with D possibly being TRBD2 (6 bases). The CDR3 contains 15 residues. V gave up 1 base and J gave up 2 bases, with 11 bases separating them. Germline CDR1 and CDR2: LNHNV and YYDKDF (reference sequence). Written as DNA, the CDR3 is TGTGCCACCAGCAGAGTCCGGGACTGGCAAGAGACCCAGTACTTC. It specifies CATSRVRDWQETQYF.

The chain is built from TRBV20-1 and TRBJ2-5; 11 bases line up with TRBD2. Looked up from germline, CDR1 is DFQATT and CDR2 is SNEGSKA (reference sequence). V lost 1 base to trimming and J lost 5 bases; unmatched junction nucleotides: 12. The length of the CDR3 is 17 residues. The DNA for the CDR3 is TGCAGTGCTAGAGTATTAGGGGCACTAGCGGGAGACGAGACCCAGTACTTC. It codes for CSARVLGALAGDETQYF.

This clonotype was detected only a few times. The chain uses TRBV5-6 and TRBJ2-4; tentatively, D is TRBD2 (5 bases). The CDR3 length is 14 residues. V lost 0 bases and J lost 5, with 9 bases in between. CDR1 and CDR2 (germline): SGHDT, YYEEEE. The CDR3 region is CASSLGGWENIQYF. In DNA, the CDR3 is TGTGCCAGCAGCTTGGGCGGGTGGGAAAACATTCAGTACTTC.

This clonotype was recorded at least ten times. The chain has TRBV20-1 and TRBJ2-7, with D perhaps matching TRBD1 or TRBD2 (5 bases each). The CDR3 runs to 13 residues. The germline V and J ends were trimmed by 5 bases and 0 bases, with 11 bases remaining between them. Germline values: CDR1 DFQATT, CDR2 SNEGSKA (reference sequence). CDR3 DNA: TGCAGTGCTCCGGGGCCCTCCTCCTACGAGCAGTACTTC. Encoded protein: CSAPGPSSYEQYF.

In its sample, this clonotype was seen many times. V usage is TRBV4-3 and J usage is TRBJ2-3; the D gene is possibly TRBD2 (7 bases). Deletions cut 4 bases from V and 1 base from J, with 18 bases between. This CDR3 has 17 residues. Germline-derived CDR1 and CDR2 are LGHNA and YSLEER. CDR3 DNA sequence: TGCGCCAGCAGCCCCAACCCAGGGGCGGGAGGCACAGATACGCAGTATTTT. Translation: CASSPNPGAGGTDTQYF.

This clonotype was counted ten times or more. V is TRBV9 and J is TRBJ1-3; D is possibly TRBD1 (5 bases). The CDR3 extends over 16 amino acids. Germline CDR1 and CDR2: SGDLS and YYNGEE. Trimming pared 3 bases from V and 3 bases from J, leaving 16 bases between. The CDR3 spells CASSAAPGRLGNTIYF. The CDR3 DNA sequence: TGTGCCAGCAGCGCGGCACCGGGACGGCTTGGAAACACCATATATTTT.

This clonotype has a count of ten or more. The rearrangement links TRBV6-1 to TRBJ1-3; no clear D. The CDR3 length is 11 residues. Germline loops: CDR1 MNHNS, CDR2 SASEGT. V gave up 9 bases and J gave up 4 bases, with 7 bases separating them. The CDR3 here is CASRSGNTIYF. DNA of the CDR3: TGTGCCAGTCGATCCGGAAACACCATATATTTT.

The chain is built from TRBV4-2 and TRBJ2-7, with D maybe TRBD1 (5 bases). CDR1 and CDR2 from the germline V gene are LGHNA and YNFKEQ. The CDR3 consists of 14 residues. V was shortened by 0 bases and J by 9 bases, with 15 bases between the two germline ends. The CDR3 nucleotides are TGTGCCAGCAGCCAAGACGTTCAGGGTCGGGCGCAGTACTTC. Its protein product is CASSQDVQGRAQYF.

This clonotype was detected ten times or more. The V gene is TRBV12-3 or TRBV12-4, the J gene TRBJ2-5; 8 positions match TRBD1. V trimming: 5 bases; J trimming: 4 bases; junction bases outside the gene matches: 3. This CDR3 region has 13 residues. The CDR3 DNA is TGTGCCAGCAGTACCGGGACAGGAGAGACCCAGTACTTC. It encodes CASSTGTGETQYF.

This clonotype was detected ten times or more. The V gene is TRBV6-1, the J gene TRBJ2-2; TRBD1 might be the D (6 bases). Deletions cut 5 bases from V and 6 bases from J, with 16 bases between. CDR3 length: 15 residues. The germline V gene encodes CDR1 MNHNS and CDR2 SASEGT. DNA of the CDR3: TGTGCCAGCAGTCTGGACAGAAGTGAGGCCGGGGAGCTGTTTTTT. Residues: CASSLDRSEAGELFF.

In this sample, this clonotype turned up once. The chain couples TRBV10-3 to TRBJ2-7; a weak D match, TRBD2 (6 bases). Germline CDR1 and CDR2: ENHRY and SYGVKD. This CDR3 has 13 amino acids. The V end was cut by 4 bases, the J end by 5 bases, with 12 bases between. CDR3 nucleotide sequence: TGTGCCATCAGTGTCGGGGAGGCGGACGAGCAGTACGTC. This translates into CAISVGEADEQYV.

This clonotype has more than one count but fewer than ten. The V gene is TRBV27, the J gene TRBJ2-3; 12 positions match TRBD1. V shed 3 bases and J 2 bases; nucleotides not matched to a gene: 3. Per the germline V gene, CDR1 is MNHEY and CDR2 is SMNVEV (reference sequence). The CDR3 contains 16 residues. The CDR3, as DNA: TGTGCCAGCAGTTTCTTGGGACAGGGGGCCACAGATACGCAGTATTTT. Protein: CASSFLGQGATDTQYF.

CDR3 residues: CASSPGASVSTDTQYF. CDR3 bases: TGTGCCAGCAGCCCCGGGGCTAGCGTAAGCACAGATACGCAGTATTTT. This chain uses TRBV7-9 with TRBJ2-3; TRBD2 might be the D (6 bases). CDR1 is SEHNR and CDR2 is FQNEAQ in the germline V gene (reference sequence). This CDR3 has 16 residues. With 5 bases removed from V and 0 bases from J, the gap between germline ends came to 15 bases.